The clone carrying this TCR beta chain was observed a handful of times. Its target is unknown. V lost 5 bases and J 4 bases, leaving 11 bases between the germline ends. The CDR3 totals 13 residues. Produced via immunoSEQ multiplex PCR; TCRdb's table is partial and in-frame only. The sample shows approximately 37,000 clones, around two thirds of them seen only once. CD4+ T cells were isolated after about eleven days of culture. Subjects were given two BNT162b2 or mRNA-1273 vaccine doses. These data originate in a study of vaccination effects on CD4 cells after COVID-19. The study, taken as a whole, reports: Clones that were induced by infection or by vaccine showed marked contraction late after vaccination. Small numbers of convalescent patients limited the study. It also lacked early post-infection timepoints.

The chain links TRBV12-3 or TRBV12-4 to TRBJ1-1; no definite D call. The sequence derives from a human donor who received a COVID-19 vaccine. The specimen comprised CD4+ T cells from PBMCs cultured without peptide, sampled after COVID-19 vaccination. In DNA, the CDR3 is TGTGCCAGCAGTCCCATGGTGCTCACTGAAGCTTTCTTT. It translates to CASSPMVLTEAFF.